Presented here are 2 T cell receptor beta chains from one specimen sequenced in a study of T-cell memory formation after mild COVID-19. TCRdb called the 5' RACE reads again in MiXCR, with one record for every CDR3 protein. The sample yields roughly 110,000 distinct CDR3 sequences, approximately 15% seen once. The specimen was PBMCs or a T cell subset sorted from them (not recorded which). The source of these receptors is a man younger than 35 who had mild COVID-19 (a few samples of this study predate the infection). Cell type and time point are not known.

The chain joins TRBV6-6 to TRBJ1-2, with D possibly being TRBD1 (6 bases). Germline CDR1 MNHNY, CDR2 SVGAGI (reference sequence). V dropped 4 bases and J dropped 3 bases, with 12 bases sitting between them. The CDR3 is 14 residues long. Here the CDR3 DNA reads TGTGCCAGCAGTTCGGGACAACCCGACTATGGCTACACCTTC. Translated, it gives CASSSGQPDYGYTF.

The chain carries TRBV2 and TRBJ2-7; D is ambiguous. There are 14 residues in the CDR3. CDR1 is SNHLY and CDR2 is FYNNEI in the germline V gene. V was pared by 1 base and J by 5 bases, with 12 bases between. CDR3 protein: CASSEGVGSDEQYV. DNA for the CDR3: TGTGCCAGCAGTGAAGGGGTAGGGTCCGACGAGCAGTACGTC.